This T cell receptor (beta chain) originates from a study of T-cell memory formation after mild COVID-19. Study findings and constraints: Researchers found some responding clones in pre-infection memory, a sign that cross-reactive memory joined. CD8+ contracting clones occupied EMRA, while CD4+ ones occupied mainly CM and EM.

This clonotype was picked up many times. Its antigen remains unknown. Germline CDR1 reads KGHDR; CDR2 reads SFDVKD. V was cut by 7 bases and J by 5 bases, with 10 bases left in between. CDR3 length equals 13 residues. In TCRdb, the 5' RACE reads were re-called with MiXCR into one record per CDR3 protein. The repertoire holds approximately 560,000 distinct CDR3 sequences, roughly a sixth seen once, with about 8.6% in the top ten. The V call is TRBV24-1, the J call TRBJ1-4; D unresolved. This TCR was sampled from an adult woman who had mild COVID-19 (a few samples of this study predate the infection). Cell type and time point are not known. Sequencing was performed on PBMCs or a T cell subset sorted from them (not recorded which). CDR3 bases: TGTGCCACCAGCCAACCGGGGAATGAAAAACTGTTTTTT. This translates into CATSQPGNEKLFF.